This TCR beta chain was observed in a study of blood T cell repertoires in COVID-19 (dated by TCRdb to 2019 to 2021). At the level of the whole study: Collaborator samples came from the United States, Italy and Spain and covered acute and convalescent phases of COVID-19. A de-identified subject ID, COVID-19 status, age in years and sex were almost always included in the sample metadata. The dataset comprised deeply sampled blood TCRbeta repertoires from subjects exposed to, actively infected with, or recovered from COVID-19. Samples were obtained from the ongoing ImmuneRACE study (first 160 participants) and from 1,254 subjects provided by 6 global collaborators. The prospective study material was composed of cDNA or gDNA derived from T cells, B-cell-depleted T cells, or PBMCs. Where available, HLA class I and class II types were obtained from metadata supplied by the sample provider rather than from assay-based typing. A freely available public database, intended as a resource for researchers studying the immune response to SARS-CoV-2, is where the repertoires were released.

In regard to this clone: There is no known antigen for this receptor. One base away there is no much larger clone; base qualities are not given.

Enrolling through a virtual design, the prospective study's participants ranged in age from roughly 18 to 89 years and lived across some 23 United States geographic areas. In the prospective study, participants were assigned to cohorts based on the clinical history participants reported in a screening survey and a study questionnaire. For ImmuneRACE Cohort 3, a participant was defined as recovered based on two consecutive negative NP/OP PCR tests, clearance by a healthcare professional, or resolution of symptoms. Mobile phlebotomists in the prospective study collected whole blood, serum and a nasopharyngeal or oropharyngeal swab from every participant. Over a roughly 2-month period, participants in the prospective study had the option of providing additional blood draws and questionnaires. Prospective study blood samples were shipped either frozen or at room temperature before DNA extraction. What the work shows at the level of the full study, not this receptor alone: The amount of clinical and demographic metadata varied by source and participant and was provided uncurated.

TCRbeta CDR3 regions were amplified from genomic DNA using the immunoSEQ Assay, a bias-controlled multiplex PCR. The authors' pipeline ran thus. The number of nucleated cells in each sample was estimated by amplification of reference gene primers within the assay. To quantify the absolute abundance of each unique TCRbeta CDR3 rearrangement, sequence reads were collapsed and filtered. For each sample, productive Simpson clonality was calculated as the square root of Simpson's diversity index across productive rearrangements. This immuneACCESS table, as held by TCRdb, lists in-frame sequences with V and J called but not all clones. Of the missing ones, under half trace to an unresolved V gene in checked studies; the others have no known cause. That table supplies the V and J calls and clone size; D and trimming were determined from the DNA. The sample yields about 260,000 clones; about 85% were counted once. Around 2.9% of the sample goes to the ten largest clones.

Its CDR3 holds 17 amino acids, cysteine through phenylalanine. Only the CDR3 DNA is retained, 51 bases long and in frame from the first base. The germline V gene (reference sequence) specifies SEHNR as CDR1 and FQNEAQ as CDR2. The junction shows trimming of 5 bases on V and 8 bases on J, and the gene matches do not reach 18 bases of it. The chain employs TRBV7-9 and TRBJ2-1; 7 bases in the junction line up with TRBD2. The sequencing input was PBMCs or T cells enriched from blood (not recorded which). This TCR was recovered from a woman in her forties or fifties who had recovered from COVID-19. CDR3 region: CASSPGGSGYSRHEQFF. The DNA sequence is TGTGCCAGCAGCCCGGGGGGTAGCGGGTACTCTAGGCATGAGCAGTTCTTC. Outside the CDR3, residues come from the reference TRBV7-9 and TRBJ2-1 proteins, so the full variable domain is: DTGVSQNPRHKITKRGQNVTFRCDPISEHNRLYWYRQTLGQGPEFLTYFQNEAQLEKSRLLSDRFSAERPKGSFSTLEIQRTEQGDSAMYLCASSPGGSGYSRHEQFFGPGTRLTVL.